The sequence of this T cell receptor (beta chain) was determined in a study of CD8 T cells in ankylosing spondylitis. Study-level points and caveats: Disease-linked clones reportedly showed significant enrichment in matched ankylosing spondylitis synovial fluid. A subset of motif variants has previously been described in the synovial fluid and blood of reactive arthritis. A CD8+ phenotype characterized the disease-linked clones, which were relatively rare in peripheral blood. Ankylosing spondylitis blood appeared to be characterized by a TCR beta motif of eight highly homologous variants.

This clonotype was counted only a few times. Its antigen is not known. V shed 0 bases and J shed 4 bases, with 6 bases lying between them. The CDR3 runs 13 residues. Germline V gives CDR1 SGHAT, CDR2 FQNNGV. TCRdb re-analysed the 5' RACE reads in MiXCR, keeping a single row per CDR3 protein. The data contain around 160,000 distinct CDR3 sequences, 9.5% to 13% of them singletons. The gene calls are TRBV11-2 and TRBJ2-5; D is ambiguous. The sequenced sample consisted of blood, either unsorted or a sorted T cell fraction (not recorded which). The sequence was obtained from a male donor with ankylosing spondylitis or in good health (not recorded which). The CDR3 sequence is CASSLDGIETQYF. CDR3 in DNA: TGTGCCAGCAGCTTAGACGGCATAGAGACCCAGTACTTC.